The 9 T cell receptor beta chains in this list originate from one sample, sequenced in a study of T cell responses to AZD1222 COVID-19 vaccine. Generated by immunoSEQ multiplex PCR, the TCRdb table keeps only in-frame clones and is missing some. Of about 90,000 clones in the sample, roughly 90% are singletons; the top ten hold around 5.5%. Sequencing was performed on peripheral blood, taken on day 0 of AZD1222 vaccination. Receptor source: an adult in good health.

This sequence joins TRBV7-3 and TRBJ2-3; no firm D call. The V gene lost 3 bases and the J gene lost 7 bases, with 11 bases spanning the gap. The CDR3 loop spans 13 amino acids. CDR1 and CDR2 from the germline V gene are SGHTA and FQGTGA. This CDR3 reads CASSLGGVHTQYF. The CDR3 DNA sequence: TGTGCCAGCAGCTTGGGTGGCGTCCATACGCAGTATTTT. Full variable domain (remainder filled in from reference TRBV7-3 and TRBJ2-3): GAGVSQTPSNKVTEKGKYVELRCDPISGHTALYWYRQSLGQGPEFLIYFQGTGAADDSGLPNDRFFAVRPEGSVSTLKIQRTERGDSAVYLCASSLGGVHTQYFGPGTRLTVL.

The CDR3 is CASSSSFGGTYNSPLHF. The CDR3 DNA follows: TGTGCCAGCAGCTCTTCTTTCGGGGGAACGTATAATTCACCCCTCCACTTT. The chain recombines TRBV7-2 with TRBJ1-6; TRBD1 might be the D (5 bases). Trimming shortened V by 4 bases and J by 4 bases, and 17 bases separated the two germline ends. CDR3 size: 17 residues. Germline lookup yields CDR1 SGHTA and CDR2 FQGNSA.

This clone was observed a handful of times. V gene TRBV24-1 combines with J gene TRBJ2-2; D is tentatively TRBD1 or TRBD2 (6 bases each). The germline gives CDR1 KGHDR, CDR2 SFDVKD. CDR3 length equals 13 residues. Trimming removed 9 bases from V and 4 bases from J, with 11 bases in between. DNA of the CDR3: TGTGCCACCGGGGGGCAGTCCACCGGGGAGCTGTTTTTT. Protein product: CATGGQSTGELFF.

The chain is built from TRBV7-9 and TRBJ1-2; tentative D call: TRBD1 (6 bases). Germline CDR1 and CDR2: SEHNR and FQNEAQ (reference sequence). This CDR3 has 13 amino acids. Trimming took 1 base from V and 3 from J, leaving 6 bases between them. The CDR3 sequence is CASSLGQDYGYTF. The CDR3 nucleotides are TGTGCCAGCAGCTTAGGACAGGACTATGGCTACACCTTC.

The CDR3 DNA sequence: TGTGCCATAACCAGGGACAGGGGGGCGGCAGATACGCAGTATTTT. This sequence encodes CAITRDRGAADTQYF. The chain links TRBV10-3 to TRBJ2-3; 11 bases align to TRBD1. V gave up 9 bases and J gave up 4 bases; unmatched junction bases: 9. Per germline, CDR1 ENHRY and CDR2 SYGVKD. The CDR3 is 15 residues long.

This clone was seen just once. The chain joins TRBV29-1 to TRBJ1-2; 8 bases agree with TRBD1. CDR1 is SQVTM and CDR2 is ANQGSEA in the germline V gene. This CDR3 contains 13 residues. V shed 7 bases and J 6 bases; nucleotides not matched to a gene: 10. The CDR3 DNA follows: TGCAGCGCGACCGCGCAGGGGGCTGATGGCTACACCTTC. As protein: CSATAQGADGYTF. The full variable domain, in which reference TRBV29-1 and TRBJ1-2 provide the parts outside the CDR3, is SAVISQKPSRDICQRGTSLTIQCQVDSQVTMMFWYRQQPGQSLTLIATANQGSEATYESGFVIDKFPISRPNLTFSTLTVSNMSPEDSSIYLCSATAQGADGYTFGSGTRLTVV.

The chain recombines TRBV27 with TRBJ2-1, with TRBD2 identical over 8 bases. This CDR3 spans 15 amino acids. Germline values: CDR1 MNHEY, CDR2 SMNVEV (reference sequence). Losses at the gene ends were 7 bases for V and 4 bases for J; bases not matched to a gene: 9. This chain's CDR3 is CASTQGTSGYNEQFF. The CDR3 nucleotides are TGTGCCAGCACTCAGGGTACTAGCGGATACAATGAGCAGTTCTTC.

V usage is TRBV2 and J usage is TRBJ1-2; the D gene is possibly TRBD1 (5 bases). This CDR3 is built from 12 residues. CDR1 is SNHLY, CDR2 FYNNEI, per germline. V lost 7 bases and J lost 8, with 14 bases in between. The CDR3 DNA reads as TGTGCCAGCAAGATCGGGACGTTGGGCTACACCTTC. Protein sequence: CASKIGTLGYTF.

This chain joins TRBV10-2 and TRBJ2-1; the D gene could be TRBD1 or TRBD2 (7 bases each). The V and J ends lost 6 bases and 4 bases respectively, with 16 bases between them. The CDR3 loop spans 15 amino acids. Germline CDR1 and CDR2: WSHSY and SAAADI. This chain's CDR3 is CASSGTGEGYNEQFF. The CDR3 nucleotides read TGCGCCAGCAGCGGAACAGGGGAGGGGTACAATGAGCAGTTCTTC.